This TCR beta chain was retrieved from a study of blood T cell repertoires in COVID-19. Looking at the study overall: The origin of the acute and convalescent COVID-19 samples was the United States, Italy and Spain. Sample material is recorded as cDNA or gDNA derived from T cells, B-cell-depleted T cells, or PBMCs.

Original handling: Reference gene primer amplification gave estimated nucleated cell counts. Generated by immunoSEQ multiplex PCR, the TCRdb table keeps only in-frame clones and is missing some. The D gene and trimming were derived from the DNA, and the V and J assignments and clone size from that table. Of roughly 120,000 clones listed, roughly 80% are singletons. This receptor was identified in a man aged 45-65 years with acute or convalescent COVID-19. The sequenced sample was peripheral blood.

The CDR3 DNA is TGTGCTAGTGGTTTGGTAGGGGCTGAAAAACTGTTTTTT. This encodes CASGLVGAEKLFF. The chain employs TRBV12-5 and TRBJ1-4; the D gene is possibly TRBD1 (5 bases). The CDR3 runs 13 residues. CDR1 is LGHNT, CDR2 FRNRAP, per germline. V was shortened by 0 bases and J by 7 bases, with 6 bases between the two germline ends.